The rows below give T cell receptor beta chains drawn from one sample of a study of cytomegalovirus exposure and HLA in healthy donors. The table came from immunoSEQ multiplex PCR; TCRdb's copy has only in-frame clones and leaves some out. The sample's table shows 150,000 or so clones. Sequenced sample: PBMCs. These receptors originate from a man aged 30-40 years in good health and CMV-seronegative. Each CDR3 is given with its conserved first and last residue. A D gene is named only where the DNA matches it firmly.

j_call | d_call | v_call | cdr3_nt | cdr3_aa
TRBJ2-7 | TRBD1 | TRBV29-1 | TGCAGCGTTGTGTTTCGGGACAGGGTGTACGAGCAGTACTTC | CSVVFRDRVYEQYF
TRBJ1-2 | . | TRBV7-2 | TGTGCCAGCAGCACACAGCAAGCTAACTATGGCTACACCTTC | CASSTQQANYGYTF
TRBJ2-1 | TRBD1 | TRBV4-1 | TGCGCCAGCAGCCAGGCAGGGGGCTTTGTAGGTGAGCAGTTCTTC | CASSQAGGFVGEQFF
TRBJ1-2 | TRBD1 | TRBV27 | TGTGCCAGCAGTATGACAGGGAAGGCGGGTGGCTACACCTTC | CASSMTGKAGGYTF
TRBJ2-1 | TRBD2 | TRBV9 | TGTGCCAGCAGCGTAGCGGGCGGGAGCTCCTACAATGAGCAGTTCTTC | CASSVAGGSSYNEQFF
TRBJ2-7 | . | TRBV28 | TGTGCCAGCAGTCTATCCCCCGGCGGTTACGAGCAGTACTTC | CASSLSPGGYEQYF
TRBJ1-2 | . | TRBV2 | TGTGCCAGCAGTGAAATGGCGGTGAACTATGGCTACACCTTC | CASSEMAVNYGYTF
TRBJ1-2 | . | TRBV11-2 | TGTGCCAGCACCTCCCCTTTTGGAGGGTATGGCTACACCTTC | CASTSPFGGYGYTF
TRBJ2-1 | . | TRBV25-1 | TGTGCCAGCAGCCAGCGTAATGAGCAGTTCTTC | CASSQRNEQFF
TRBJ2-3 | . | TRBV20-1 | TGCAGTGCTGAGGACACAGATACGCAGTATTTT | CSAEDTDTQYF
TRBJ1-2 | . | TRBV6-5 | TGTGCCAGCAGCACCCTAGACGGCCACTATGGCTACACCTTC | CASSTLDGHYGYTF
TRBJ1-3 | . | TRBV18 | TGTGCCAGCTCAAGTACAGACCACTCTGGAAACACCATATATTTT | CASSSTDHSGNTIYF
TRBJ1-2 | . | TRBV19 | TGTGCCAGTAGTATAGTCGCGACAGGATATGGCTACACCTTC | CASSIVATGYGYTF
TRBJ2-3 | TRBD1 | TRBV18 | TGTGCCAGCTCATCACCGGGACAGCCCACAGATACGCAGTATTTT | CASSSPGQPTDTQYF
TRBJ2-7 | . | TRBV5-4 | TGTGCCAGCAGCCCCGACGTGAGGGAAGGAACCTACGAGCAGTACTTC | CASSPDVREGTYEQYF
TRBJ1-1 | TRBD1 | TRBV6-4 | TGTGCCAGCAGTGACTCGACAGGGATGATGGGGGGAGTTCGGGACACTGAAGCTTTCTTT | CASSDSTGMMGGVRDTEAFF
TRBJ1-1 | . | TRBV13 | TGTGCCAGCAGCGCCCGGACAGCCCAAAACACTGAAGCTTTCTTT | CASSARTAQNTEAFF
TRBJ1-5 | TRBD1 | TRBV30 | TGTGCCTGGAGTAGCCGGACAGGACCCCAGCATTTT | CAWSSRTGPQHF
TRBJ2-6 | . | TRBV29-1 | TGCAGCGTTGCTCTAGGGGGTGGCTCTGGGGCCAACGTCCTGACTTTC | CSVALGGGSGANVLTF
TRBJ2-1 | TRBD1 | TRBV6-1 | TGTGCCAGCAGTCGACAGGGTACTTCCTACAATGAGCAGTTCTTC | CASSRQGTSYNEQFF
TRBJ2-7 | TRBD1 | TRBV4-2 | TGTGCCAGCAGCCAGGACAGGGTCTACGAGCAGTACTTC | CASSQDRVYEQYF
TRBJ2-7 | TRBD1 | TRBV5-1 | TGCGCCAGCAGCTGGGGGACAGTCGACAACTACGAGCAGTACTTC | CASSWGTVDNYEQYF
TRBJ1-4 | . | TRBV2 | TGTGCCAGCAGTGAAGGCGGTGAAAAACTGTTTTTT | CASSEGGEKLFF
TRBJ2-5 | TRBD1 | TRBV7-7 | TGTGCCAGCAGCCGTACAGGGGCACAAGAGACCCAGTACTTC | CASSRTGAQETQYF
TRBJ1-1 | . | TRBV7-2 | TGTGCCAGCAGCTCCCCGGTAATTTTTCGCACTGAAGCTTTCTTT | CASSSPVIFRTEAFF
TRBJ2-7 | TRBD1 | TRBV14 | TGTGCCAGCAGCCAAGCAGGGGGCGGGTACGAGCAGTACTTC | CASSQAGGGYEQYF
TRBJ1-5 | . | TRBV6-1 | TGTGCCAGCAGTGACACCTATTCGGGGAGGAGTAGCAATCAGCCCCAGCATTTT | CASSDTYSGRSSNQPQHF
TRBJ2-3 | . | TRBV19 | TGTGCCAGTAGTATATCTACTACAAGCACAGATACGCAGTATTTT | CASSISTTSTDTQYF
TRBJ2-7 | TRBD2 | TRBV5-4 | TGTGCCAGCAGCTTGGGCACTAGCGGGCCCTACGAGCAGTACTTC | CASSLGTSGPYEQYF
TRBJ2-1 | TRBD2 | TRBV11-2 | TGTGCCAGCGGCTCTACTAGCGGGAGGAATGAGCAGTTCTTC | CASGSTSGRNEQFF
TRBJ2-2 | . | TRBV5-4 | TGTGCCAGCAGCACACGACATAGTTCAAACGGGGAGCTGTTTTTT | CASSTRHSSNGELFF
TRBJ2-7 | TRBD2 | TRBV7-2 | TGTGCCAGCAGCCCTCCGCGACTAGCGGGACGGTACGAGCAGTACTTC | CASSPPRLAGRYEQYF
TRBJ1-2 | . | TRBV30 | TGTGCCTGGAGTGTGCCCCTAAGGGAGGTCTATGGCTACACCTTC | CAWSVPLREVYGYTF
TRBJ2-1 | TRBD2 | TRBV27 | TGTGCCAGCACCCCTTTTGGGCTAGCGGGAGGGCAAAGCTCCTACAATGAGCAGTTCTTC | CASTPFGLAGGQSSYNEQFF
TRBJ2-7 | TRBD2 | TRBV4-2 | TGTGCCAGCAGCCAAGATGGGCTAGCGGGAGGTAACGAGCAGTACTTC | CASSQDGLAGGNEQYF
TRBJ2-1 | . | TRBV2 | TGTGCCAGCAGTGAAGCGCTTCGGGGTGAGCAGTTCTTC | CASSEALRGEQFF
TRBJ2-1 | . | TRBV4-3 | TGCGCCAGCAGCCAAGACGGTGCAAATGAGCAGTTCTTC | CASSQDGANEQFF
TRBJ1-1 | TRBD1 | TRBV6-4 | TGTGCCAGCAGTGAATCCCCCGGACAGGGGGACACTGAAGCTTTCTTT | CASSESPGQGDTEAFF
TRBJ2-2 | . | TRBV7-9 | TGTGCCATCTCGACCCGGCGGGACCTATTCGCCGGGGAGCTGTTTTTT | CAISTRRDLFAGELFF
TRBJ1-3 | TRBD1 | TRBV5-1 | TGCGCCAGCAGCTTGGAAGGACAGGTGAATGGAAACACCATATATTTT | CASSLEGQVNGNTIYF
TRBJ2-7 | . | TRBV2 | TGTGCCAGCAGTGGGGGCCTCATCTACGAGCAGTACTTC | CASSGGLIYEQYF
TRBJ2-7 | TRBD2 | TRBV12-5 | TGTGCTAGTGGCCGCCCCCGACTAGCCAGCAGCTCCTACGAGCAGTACTTC | CASGRPRLASSSYEQYF
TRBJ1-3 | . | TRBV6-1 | TGTGCCAGCACTGGAGAGATCCCTGGAAACACCATATATTTT | CASTGEIPGNTIYF
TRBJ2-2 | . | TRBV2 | TGTGCCAGCAGGGAAGGAAGAGACACCGGGGAGCTGTTTTTT | CASREGRDTGELFF
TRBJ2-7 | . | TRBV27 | TGTGCCAGCAGTTTATTAGGGGGCAGGGTAGCGGGAACCTACGAGCAGTACTTC | CASSLLGGRVAGTYEQYF
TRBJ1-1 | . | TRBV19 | TGTGCCAGTACTCCCGGGATGGCGAACACTGAAGCTTTCTTT | CASTPGMANTEAFF
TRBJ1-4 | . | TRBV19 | TGTGCCAGTAGTGGGCCCCTCCCTAATGAAAAACTGTTTTTT | CASSGPLPNEKLFF
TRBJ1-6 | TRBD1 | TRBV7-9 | TGTGCCAGCAGCCGGGACAGGTTAAATTCACCCCTCCACTTT | CASSRDRLNSPLHF
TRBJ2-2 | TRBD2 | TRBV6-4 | TGTGCCAGCACAAATGCGGGAGATACCGGGGAGCTGTTTTTT | CASTNAGDTGELFF